This T cell receptor beta chain is drawn from a study of response to subunit inactivated influenza vaccine. General observations from the study: A suggestion made by the authors is that each seasonal influenza vaccination recruits few new T cells.

Each CDR3 protein gets one entry after TCRdb re-called the RT-PCR reads with MiXCR. The table shows 430,000 or so distinct CDR3 sequences, with 11% occurring only once. This clonotype was counted ten times or more. Its antigen is undetermined. This CDR3 is built from 15 residues. Germline loops: CDR1 MNHEY, CDR2 SVGAGI. The V end was cut by 2 bases, the J end by 5 bases, with 15 bases between. Sample: PBMCs from blood, taken 40 to 50 days after vaccination. This receptor was obtained from a man in his fifties who received an inactivated influenza vaccine. V and J are TRBV6-5 and TRBJ1-1; D gene ambiguous. The CDR3 reads CASSYEPDLRTEAFF. The CDR3 bases are TGTGCCAGCAGTTACGAGCCGGATCTCAGAACTGAAGCTTTCTTT.